In this sample, the clone carrying this T cell receptor beta chain turned up many times. The entry originates in a study of blood T cells in healthy people across ages. It was with a sample-barcoded 5' primer and a J-beta primer mix that a second PCR of about 6 to 12 cycles was run. TCRdb reprocessed the 5' RACE reads with MiXCR, giving one entry per CDR3 protein. The data hold hundreds of thousands of distinct CDR3 sequences, with about 30% observed a single time. Germline CDR1 is SGHRS and CDR2 is YFSETQ. V lost 5 bases and J 0 bases, leaving 11 bases between the germline ends. The length of the CDR3 is 14 residues.

Sequencing used blood. This sequence was found in a woman older than 75 in good health. This chain links TRBV5-1 with TRBJ1-1; D unresolved. The CDR3 sequence: CASRLGTLNTEAFF. The DNA for the CDR3 is TGCGCCAGCAGACTCGGAACCCTGAACACTGAAGCTTTCTTT.